These T cell receptor beta chains were read from a single sample in a study of blood T cell repertoires in COVID-19. TCRdb keeps only in-frame clones here, not all; method: immunoSEQ multiplex PCR. The sample lists roughly 400,000 clones; nearly 90% were seen once. Sequencing was performed on PBMCs or T cells enriched from blood (not recorded which). These receptors originate from a woman aged 40 to 50 with acute COVID-19. Both conserved end residues are part of each CDR3. A D gene is named only where the DNA matches it firmly. The size of a clone is reported for some rows only, either as once, few or many, or as a class for expanded clones.

d_call,v_call,clone_size,j_call,cdr3_aa,cdr3_nt
NA,TRBV12-3/TRBV12-4,NA,TRBJ1-4,CASTGNEKLFF,TGTGCCAGCACTGGCAATGAAAAACTGTTTTTT
TRBD2,TRBV3-1/TRBV3-2,NA,TRBJ2-7,CASSQAGWTSGGAGEQYF,TGTGCCAGCAGCCAAGCAGGTTGGACTAGCGGGGGGGCTGGCGAGCAGTACTTC
TRBD2,TRBV5-6,once,TRBJ2-5,CASSTRHGGGPETQYF,TGTGCCAGCAGCACACGACACGGGGGGGGCCCAGAGACCCAGTACTTC
TRBD1,TRBV7-9,NA,TRBJ2-3,CASSRTDRDHTDTQYF,TGTGCCAGCAGCCGGACGGACAGGGACCACACAGATACGCAGTATTTT
TRBD1,TRBV7-8,NA,TRBJ1-6,CASSLAPGTGSYNSPLHF,TGTGCCAGCAGCTTAGCCCCCGGGACAGGGTCCTATAATTCACCCCTCCACTTT
TRBD1,TRBV5-6,NA,TRBJ1-1,CASSYGQVAEAFF,TGTGCCAGCAGCTACGGACAGGTCGCTGAAGCTTTCTTT
NA,TRBV5-1,NA,TRBJ1-1,CASSFGGRINTEAFF,TGCGCCAGCAGCTTCGGGGGGCGGATCAACACTGAAGCTTTCTTT
TRBD1,TRBV6-5,NA,TRBJ1-1,CASSPGQGGTEAFF,TGTGCCAGCAGTCCGGGACAGGGTGGTACTGAAGCTTTCTTT
TRBD1,TRBV5-1,NA,TRBJ2-6,CASSLQGGQGARGANVLTF,TGCGCCAGCAGCTTGCAAGGGGGACAGGGGGCGCGCGGGGCCAACGTCCTGACTTTC
TRBD1,TRBV5-6,NA,TRBJ1-2,CASSFYRGPDYGYTF,TGTGCCAGCAGCTTTTACAGGGGGCCAGACTATGGCTACACCTTC
NA,TRBV11-3,NA,TRBJ1-2,CASSFAGGYGYTF,TGTGCCAGCAGCTTCGCGGGTGGCTATGGCTACACCTTC
NA,TRBV2,NA,TRBJ1-2,CASLPGFNYGYTF,TGTGCCAGCCTGCCGGGGTTTAACTATGGCTACACCTTC
TRBD1,TRBV6-2/TRBV6-3,NA,TRBJ2-7,CASSYSRQGPYEQYF,TGTGCCAGCAGTTACTCTCGACAGGGGCCGTACGAGCAGTACTTC
NA,TRBV18,NA,TRBJ1-2,CASSPLTETGGYTF,TGTGCCAGCTCACCACTAACAGAGACCGGCGGCTACACCTTC
NA,TRBV5-6,NA,TRBJ1-2,CASSFGGNNYGYTF,TGTGCCAGCAGCTTCGGCGGAAATAACTATGGCTACACCTTC
TRBD1,TRBV10-3,NA,TRBJ2-1,CATSRRTGDRGEQFF,TGTGCCACCTCCAGGCGGACAGGGGATAGAGGTGAGCAGTTCTTC
NA,TRBV30,NA,TRBJ1-5,CAWSFGVKNQPQHF,TGTGCCTGGAGCTTCGGGGTAAAAAATCAGCCCCAGCATTTT
TRBD1,TRBV19,NA,TRBJ2-7,CASSPRQGSSYEQYF,TGTGCCAGTAGTCCTCGACAGGGGAGCTCCTACGAGCAGTACTTC
TRBD2,TRBV6-5,NA,TRBJ2-5,CASRRETQETQYF,TGTGCCAGCAGGCGGGAGACACAAGAGACCCAGTACTTC
NA,TRBV30,NA,TRBJ1-3,CAWTGAGNTIYF,TGTGCCTGGACAGGGGCTGGAAACACCATATATTTT
NA,TRBV12-3/TRBV12-4,once,TRBJ1-2,CASTHRPHYGYTF,TGTGCCAGCACTCACAGGCCCCACTATGGCTACACCTTC
NA,TRBV3-1/TRBV3-2,NA,TRBJ2-2,CASSPGLKPYTGELFF,TGTGCCAGCAGCCCCGGACTCAAACCCTACACCGGGGAGCTGTTTTTT
TRBD1,TRBV30,once,TRBJ2-2,CAWDRGPSNTGELFF,TGTGCCTGGGACAGGGGGCCTTCGAACACCGGGGAGCTGTTTTTT
TRBD2,TRBV7-6,NA,TRBJ2-3,CASSLRTSGPLTDTQYF,TGTGCCAGCAGCTTGCGGACTAGCGGGCCCCTCACAGATACGCAGTATTTT
TRBD1,TRBV11-2,NA,TRBJ1-2,CASNPQGTYGYTF,TGTGCCAGCAACCCACAGGGGACCTATGGCTACACCTTC
TRBD1,TRBV4-1,NA,TRBJ2-1,CASSLQGAQENEQFF,TGCGCCAGCAGCCTCCAGGGGGCGCAAGAAAATGAGCAGTTCTTC